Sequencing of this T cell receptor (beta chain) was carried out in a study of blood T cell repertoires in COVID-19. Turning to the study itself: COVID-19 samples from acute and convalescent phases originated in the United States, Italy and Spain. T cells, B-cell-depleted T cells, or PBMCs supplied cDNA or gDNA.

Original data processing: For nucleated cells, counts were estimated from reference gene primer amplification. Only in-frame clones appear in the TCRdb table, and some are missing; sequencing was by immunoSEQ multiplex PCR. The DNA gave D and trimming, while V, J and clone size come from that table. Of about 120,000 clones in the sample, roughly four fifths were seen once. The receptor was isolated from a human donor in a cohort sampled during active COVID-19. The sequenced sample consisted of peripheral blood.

CDR3 region: CASSSQGLAGDYEQYF. CDR3 coding DNA: TGTGCCAGCAGTTCCCAGGGACTAGCGGGAGATTACGAGCAGTACTTC. The chain has TRBV6-2 or TRBV6-3 and TRBJ2-7, with 14 bases lining up with TRBD2. CDR1 and CDR2 (germline): MNHEY, SVGEGT. J gave up 4 bases and V 4 bases, and 6 bases lay outside the gene matches. The CDR3 runs to 16 residues.